Below are 28 T cell receptor beta chains sequenced from a single sample in a study of spatial heterogeneity in lung cancer. A single record per CDR3 protein comes from TCRdb applying MiXCR to the 5' RACE reads. The data show around 89,000 distinct CDR3 sequences, with about 12% seen just once and 35% to 45% held by the top ten. Time point described: sample taken at primary tumor resection. This sample comprised PBMCs, obtained at surgery. These receptors were taken from a male donor with early-stage non-small cell lung cancer.

This clonotype was counted only a few times. V usage is TRBV11-2 and J usage is TRBJ2-5; D tentatively reads TRBD1 or TRBD2 (6 bases each). The CDR3 has 14 residues. Trimming left V 8 bases short and J 4 bases short, with 17 bases between. Germline-derived CDR1 and CDR2 are SGHAT and FQNNGV. DNA of the CDR3: TGTGCCAGCGGCCGTGGAGGGGGTGTAGAGACCCAGTACTTC. Translating gives CASGRGGGVETQYF.

This clonotype has at least ten counts. The chain is built from TRBV7-2 and TRBJ2-5; 7 bases fit TRBD2. Germline CDR1 and CDR2: SGHTA and FQGNSA. J lost 5 bases, V lost 5 bases, and 11 bases had no gene match. There are 15 residues in the CDR3. The CDR3 DNA reads TGTGCCAGCAGCCCCTCTAGCGGAGGTTGGGAGACCCAGTACTTC. This sequence encodes CASSPSSGGWETQYF.

This clonotype has just a few counts. The chain employs TRBV2 and TRBJ2-5, with TRBD2 identical over 10 bases. With V trimmed by 10 bases and J by 2 bases, 4 bases remained unmatched. Germline CDR1 SNHLY, CDR2 FYNNEI. The CDR3 spans 13 residues. CDR3 protein: CANGLAEQETQYF. The CDR3 DNA reads as TGTGCCAACGGACTAGCGGAACAAGAGACCCAGTACTTC.

This clonotype was counted ten times or more. The V and J genes are TRBV28 and TRBJ2-1; 7 positions agree with TRBD1. Germline lookup yields CDR1 MDHEN and CDR2 SYDVKM. V gave up 7 bases and J gave up 0 bases; unmatched junction bases: 3. The CDR3 has 14 amino acids. The CDR3 is CASTGTDSYNEQFF. The DNA for the CDR3 is TGTGCCAGCACCGGGACAGACTCCTACAATGAGCAGTTCTTC.

The gene calls are TRBV28 and TRBJ1-2; D call uncertain. Germline-derived CDR1 and CDR2 are MDHEN and SYDVKM. V lost 10 bases to trimming and J lost 1 base, with 13 bases between them. This CDR3 comprises 13 residues. The CDR3 here is CATWERSNYGYTF. The CDR3 bases are TGTGCCACCTGGGAACGGAGTAACTATGGCTACACCTTC.

This clonotype was found many times. The junction departs from the called germline gene at one end, perhaps through a read error. This chain uses TRBV5-1 with TRBJ1-1, with D possibly TRBD1 on 5 matching bases. The CDR3 has 14 amino acids. The V gene's germline CDR1 is SGHRS and CDR2 YFSETQ. The CDR3 is CASSLAGMNTEAFF. In nucleotides, the CDR3 is TGTGCCAGCAGCTTGGCAGGGATGAACACTGAAGCTTTCTTT. Filled out from reference TRBV5-1 and TRBJ1-1, the complete variable domain reads KAGVTQTPRYLIKTRGQQVTLSCSPISGHRSVSWYQQTPGQGLQFLFEYFSETQRNKGNFPGRFSGRQFSNSRSEMNVSTLELGDSALYLCASSLAGMNTEAFFGQGTRLTVV.

This clonotype was seen a handful of times. The genes are TRBV20-1 and TRBJ1-1; a weak D match, TRBD1 (6 bases). This CDR3 contains 14 residues. Trimming removed 3 bases from V and 7 bases from J, with 18 bases in between. Germline lookup yields CDR1 DFQATT and CDR2 SNEGSKA (reference sequence). Here the CDR3 reads CSARSTQGRSEAFF. In nucleotides, the CDR3 is TGCAGTGCTAGGAGCACACAGGGAAGGAGTGAAGCTTTCTTT.

The chain links TRBV6-1 to TRBJ2-1; 8 bases are shared with TRBD1. V trimming: 3 bases; J trimming: 6 bases; junction bases outside the gene matches: 7. This CDR3 comprises 15 residues. Germline assignment: CDR1 MNHNS and CDR2 SASEGT. The CDR3 sequence: CASSEAGGTLNEQFF. CDR3 nucleotides: TGTGCCAGCAGTGAGGCAGGGGGCACCCTCAATGAGCAGTTCTTC.

The rearrangement joins TRBV29-1 to TRBJ2-5; no clear D gene. The CDR3 has 10 residues. CDR1 SQVTM and CDR2 ANQGSEA come from the germline V gene. The V gene lost 8 bases and the J gene lost 5 bases, with 9 bases spanning the gap. As DNA, the CDR3 is TGCAGCACAACGATCGAGACCCAGTACTTC. Translation: CSTTIETQYF.

The genes are TRBV24-1 and TRBJ2-1; perhaps TRBD2 as D (6 bases). There are 13 residues in the CDR3. Trimming pared 5 bases from V and 5 bases from J, leaving 9 bases between. Germline CDR1 and CDR2: KGHDR and SFDVKD. CDR3 in DNA: TGTGCCACCAGTGGGAGGGTCAACAATGAGCAGTTCTTC. This encodes CATSGRVNNEQFF.

The chain links TRBV11-3 to TRBJ2-3; D ambiguous. This CDR3 comprises 14 residues. The V gene lost 1 base and the J gene lost 2 bases, with 7 bases spanning the gap. Germline V lookup: CDR1 SGHNT, CDR2 YENEEA. The chain's CDR3 is CASSLGQVTDTQYF. In DNA form, the CDR3 reads TGTGCCAGCAGCTTAGGTCAGGTCACAGATACGCAGTATTTT.

This chain connects TRBV2 to TRBJ1-1; 8 nucleotides align to TRBD1. V gave up 6 bases and J gave up 6 bases; unmatched junction bases: 9. Germline-derived CDR1 and CDR2 are SNHLY and FYNNEI. The CDR3 consists of 14 residues. CDR3 amino acids: CASRVDRGDPEAFF. CDR3 coding DNA: TGTGCCAGCAGGGTTGACAGGGGTGACCCTGAAGCTTTCTTT.

There are many counts of this clonotype. This chain connects TRBV5-1 to TRBJ2-1, with D tentatively TRBD1 or TRBD2 (6 bases each). V lost 1 base and J lost 4, with 12 bases in between. CDR1 is SGHRS, CDR2 YFSETQ, per germline. This CDR3 comprises 15 residues. In DNA form, the CDR3 reads TGCGCCAGCAGCTTGTCGGGGGCAGCGTACAATGAGCAGTTCTTC. It is translated as CASSLSGAAYNEQFF.

This clonotype came up many times. The chain has TRBV5-1 and TRBJ1-2, with D unclear. Germline V CDR1 and CDR2: SGHRS, YFSETQ. This CDR3 is built from 14 residues. Trimming left V 0 bases short and J 2 bases short, with 8 bases between. The CDR3 DNA sequence: TGCGCCAGCAGCTTGGGCGGACCGAACTATGGCTACACCTTC. Translation: CASSLGGPNYGYTF.

The rearrangement links TRBV7-2 to TRBJ2-3; 7 nucleotides line up with TRBD2. Germline-derived CDR1 and CDR2 are SGHTA and FQGNSA. J lost 4 bases, V lost 6 bases, and 13 bases had no gene match. The CDR3 totals 16 residues. CDR3 DNA: TGTGCCAGCAGACACTACGCTAGCGGCCCCGCAGATACGCAGTATTTT. Protein: CASRHYASGPADTQYF.

This clonotype was seen a few times. J is TRBJ1-2 and V is TRBV4-3, with D unclear. V was shortened by 0 bases and J by 0 bases, with 8 bases between the two germline ends. CDR3 length: 15 amino acids. Germline-derived CDR1 and CDR2 are LGHNA and YSLEER. CDR3 nucleotide sequence: TGCGCCAGCAGCCAAGATTTCAGCGCTAACTATGGCTACACCTTC. Translating gives CASSQDFSANYGYTF.

This clonotype came up many times. The chain uses TRBV7-9 and TRBJ1-1, with TRBD1 identical over 9 bases. The germline V gene has CDR1 SEHNR and CDR2 FQNEAQ (reference sequence). The CDR3 has 16 amino acids. J lost 1 base, V lost 4 bases, and 7 bases had no gene match. CDR3 sequence: CASSSQGARSNTEAFF. CDR3 in DNA: TGTGCCAGCAGCTCACAGGGGGCGAGGTCGAACACTGAAGCTTTCTTT.

This clonotype was observed a few times. The chain uses TRBV29-1 and TRBJ1-1; D is undetermined. The CDR3 consists of 14 residues. The V and J ends lost 4 bases and 4 bases respectively, with 16 bases between them. The V gene's germline CDR1 is SQVTM and CDR2 ANQGSEA. CDR3: CSVGEGQTGTEAFF. CDR3 nucleotide sequence: TGCAGCGTTGGGGAAGGTCAGACGGGCACTGAAGCTTTCTTT.

This clonotype was observed at least ten times. This chain connects TRBV5-1 to TRBJ1-1; D remains ambiguous. The CDR3 runs 13 residues. The germline gives CDR1 SGHRS, CDR2 YFSETQ. The ends were cut back, 0 bases at V and 3 bases at J, with 6 bases in the middle. The CDR3 reads CASSLGDDTEAFF. CDR3 coding DNA: TGCGCCAGCAGCTTGGGAGACGACACTGAAGCTTTCTTT.

This clonotype was counted a few times. V gene TRBV7-8 combines with J gene TRBJ2-5; a possible D gene is TRBD2 (5 bases). Germline V gene lookup returns CDR1 SGHVS and CDR2 FQNEAQ. The CDR3 spans 15 residues. V dropped 0 bases and J dropped 7 bases, with 15 bases sitting between them. The CDR3 is CASSLARAIDLTQYF. The CDR3 bases are TGTGCCAGCAGCTTAGCGAGGGCTATCGATTTGACCCAGTACTTC.

This chain joins TRBV10-3 and TRBJ2-7, with D possibly called TRBD1 or TRBD2 (5 bases each). This CDR3 spans 14 amino acids. With 0 bases removed from V and 4 bases from J, the gap between germline ends came to 10 bases. CDR1 is ENHRY and CDR2 is SYGVKD in the germline V gene. CDR3 protein: CAISESGDGYEQYF. In DNA, the CDR3 is TGTGCCATCAGTGAGTCAGGGGACGGATACGAGCAGTACTTC.

At least ten counts were recorded for this clonotype. The rearrangement joins TRBV7-9 to TRBJ1-4, with TRBD1 as a possible D gene (6 bases). The CDR3 spans 13 residues. The germline V gene has CDR1 SEHNR and CDR2 FQNEAQ (reference sequence). V gave up 11 bases and J gave up 3 bases, with 13 bases separating them. CDR3 coding DNA: TGTGCCGGAACGACAGGTTCTAATGAAAAACTGTTTTTT. It specifies CAGTTGSNEKLFF.

A few counts support this clonotype. This sequence joins TRBV20-1 and TRBJ2-5; D is possibly TRBD2 (6 bases). Trimming removed 1 base from V and 5 bases from J, with 8 bases in between. Looked up from germline, CDR1 is DFQATT and CDR2 is SNEGSKA (reference sequence). The CDR3 has 12 amino acids. This CDR3 reads CSARAEGETQYF. The CDR3, as DNA: TGCAGTGCTAGAGCGGAGGGGGAGACCCAGTACTTC.

This clonotype was picked up many times. The chain uses TRBV5-1 and TRBJ2-3; D gene uncertain. In germline, CDR1 is SGHRS, CDR2 YFSETQ. Trimming shortened V by 0 bases and J by 6 bases, and 5 bases separated the two germline ends. This CDR3 is built from 12 residues. For the CDR3, the DNA is TGCGCCAGCAGCTTGGGGAAGGATACGCAGTATTTT. It translates to CASSLGKDTQYF.

This sequence joins TRBV7-9 and TRBJ2-7, with a weak D call TRBD2 (6 bases). Trimming stripped 6 bases from V and 0 bases from J, with 18 bases between. Germline V gene sequence: CDR1 SEHNR, CDR2 FQNEAQ (reference sequence). This CDR3 has 16 residues. The chain's CDR3 is CASSATLALSSYEQYF. CDR3 sequence (DNA): TGTGCCAGCAGTGCAACTCTAGCGCTAAGCTCCTACGAGCAGTACTTC. The whole variable domain, remainder taken from reference TRBV7-9 and TRBJ2-7, is DTGVSQNPRHKITKRGQNVTFRCDPISEHNRLYWYRQTLGQGPEFLTYFQNEAQLEKSRLLSDRFSAERPKGSFSTLEIQRTEQGDSAMYLCASSATLALSSYEQYFGPGTRLTVT.

Only a few counts were recorded for this clonotype. The V and J genes are TRBV29-1 and TRBJ2-3, with D possibly TRBD2 on 5 matching bases. V was shortened by 6 bases and J by 0 bases, with 10 bases between the two germline ends. The CDR3 totals 13 residues. From germline, CDR1 is SQVTM and CDR2 ANQGSEA. CDR3 sequence: CSVTSPSTDTQYF. DNA of the CDR3: TGCAGCGTCACTAGTCCTAGCACAGATACGCAGTATTTT.

This clonotype was detected only a few times. The V and J genes are TRBV7-2 and TRBJ2-6, with D hard to call. CDR1 and CDR2 (germline): SGHTA, FQGNSA. The CDR3 runs 16 residues. Trimming cost V 6 bases and J 0 bases, with 12 bases left between them. In DNA form, the CDR3 reads TGTGCCAGCAGAATCGGACGGAACTCTGGGGCCAACGTCCTGACTTTC. Translating it yields CASRIGRNSGANVLTF.

J is TRBJ2-1 and V is TRBV7-9; 8 nucleotides match TRBD1. Germline V gene sequence: CDR1 SEHNR, CDR2 FQNEAQ (reference sequence). This CDR3 has 13 residues. The J segment lost 9 bases and the V segment lost 6 bases, leaving 7 bases of the junction unmatched. The chain's CDR3 is CASRRQGSLEQFF. In DNA form, the CDR3 reads TGTGCCAGCAGGCGACAGGGGAGCCTTGAGCAGTTCTTC. Based on the CDR3 plus reference TRBV7-9 and TRBJ2-1, the full variable domain is DTGVSQNPRHKITKRGQNVTFRCDPISEHNRLYWYRQTLGQGPEFLTYFQNEAQLEKSRLLSDRFSAERPKGSFSTLEIQRTEQGDSAMYLCASRRQGSLEQFFGPGTRLTVL.